Listed here are 8 T cell receptor beta chains from one sample, sequenced in a study of blood T cell repertoires in COVID-19. TCRdb's copy holds only in-frame clones and misses some; the assay was immunoSEQ multiplex PCR. The table has about 84,000 clones, around 82% seen once. The sequencing sample was made of peripheral blood. These receptors all come from an elderly man with active or convalescent COVID-19.

This clone was seen a single time. The sample has other DNA sequences that encode this CDR3 too. V usage is TRBV12-3 or TRBV12-4 and J usage is TRBJ1-1; 7 bases agree with TRBD1. With V trimmed by 6 bases and J by 5 bases, 0 bases remained unmatched. The CDR3 is 11 amino acids. Here the CDR3 DNA reads TGTGCCAGCAGCAGGGGGACTGAAGCTTTCTTT. It is translated as CASSRGTEAFF.

The chain employs TRBV19 and TRBJ2-4; TRBD2 aligns across 9 bases. V dropped 6 bases and J dropped 0; count of bases not matched to a gene: 18. This CDR3 contains 20 residues. The V gene's germline CDR1 is LNHDA and CDR2 SQIVND (reference sequence). The CDR3 loop is CASSTRSGGLTDIAKNIQYF. In DNA, the CDR3 is TGTGCCAGTAGCACACGTAGCGGGGGCCTTACCGATATAGCCAAAAACATTCAGTACTTC.

The V and J genes are TRBV9 and TRBJ2-1; D is possibly TRBD2 (5 bases). CDR3 size: 15 residues. V was clipped by 2 bases and J by 4 bases, with 13 bases between them. Germline V gives CDR1 SGDLS, CDR2 YYNGEE. CDR3 nucleotide sequence: TGTGCCAGCAGCGTTAGCGCCCAGGCTTACAATGAGCAGTTCTTC. Protein product: CASSVSAQAYNEQFF.

This chain uses TRBV7-2 with TRBJ1-2, with D unresolved. The germline CDR1 and CDR2 sequences are SGHTA and FQGNSA. Trimming pared 7 bases from V and 7 bases from J, leaving 22 bases between. There are 15 residues in the CDR3. The CDR3 DNA is TGTGCCAGCACCCAAAACGGAGGGTTAATTCGTGGCTACACCTTC. Translating it yields CASTQNGGLIRGYTF.

The chain employs TRBV6-5 and TRBJ2-7; 8 bases match TRBD1. This CDR3 is built from 13 residues. Germline V gives CDR1 MNHEY, CDR2 SVGAGI. V lost 6 bases and J lost 7; bases outside the gene matches: 8. This CDR3 is CASRWDRTKEQYF. The DNA for the CDR3 is TGTGCCAGCAGGTGGGACAGGACAAAAGAGCAGTACTTC.

The rearrangement uses TRBV6-5 and TRBJ1-1; TRBD1 aligns across 9 bases. Germline assignment: CDR1 MNHEY and CDR2 SVGAGI. The CDR3 totals 16 residues. V lost 4 bases, J lost 3 bases, and 9 bases stayed unmatched. This chain's CDR3 is CASSSPQGAGDTEAFF. CDR3 sequence (DNA): TGTGCCAGCAGTTCCCCACAGGGGGCTGGGGACACTGAAGCTTTCTTT.

This clone came up once. V usage is TRBV19 and J usage is TRBJ1-2; D is undetermined. This CDR3 comprises 14 residues. V gave up 5 bases and J gave up 2 bases, with 12 bases separating them. CDR1 LNHDA and CDR2 SQIVND come from the germline V gene (reference sequence). The CDR3 reads CASSQLGSNYGYTF. In DNA form, the CDR3 reads TGTGCCAGTAGTCAGCTCGGGTCCAACTATGGCTACACCTTC.

The V and J genes are TRBV30 and TRBJ2-7, with TRBD2 as a possible D gene (5 bases). CDR3 length: 12 amino acids. The V gene lost 2 bases and the J gene lost 3 bases, with 8 bases spanning the gap. Germline V lookup: CDR1 GTSNPN, CDR2 SVGIG (reference sequence). CDR3 DNA sequence: TGTGCCTGGAGTAGCCGGGGCTACGAGCAGTACTTC. Its protein is CAWSSRGYEQYF.